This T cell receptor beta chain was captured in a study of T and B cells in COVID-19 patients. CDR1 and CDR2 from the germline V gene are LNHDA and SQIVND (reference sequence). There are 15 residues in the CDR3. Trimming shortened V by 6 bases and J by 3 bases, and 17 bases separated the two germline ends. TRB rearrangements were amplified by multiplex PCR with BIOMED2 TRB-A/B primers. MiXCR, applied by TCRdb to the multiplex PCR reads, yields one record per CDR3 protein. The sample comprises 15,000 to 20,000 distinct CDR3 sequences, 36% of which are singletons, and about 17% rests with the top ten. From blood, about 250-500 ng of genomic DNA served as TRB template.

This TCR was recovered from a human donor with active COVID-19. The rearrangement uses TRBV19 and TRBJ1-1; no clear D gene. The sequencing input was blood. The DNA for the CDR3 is TGTGCCAGTAGAACCGAGGGCGGAAGGGACACTGAAGCTTTCTTT. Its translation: CASRTEGGRDTEAFF. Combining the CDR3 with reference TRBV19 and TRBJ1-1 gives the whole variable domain DGGITQSPKYLFRKEGQNVTLSCEQNLNHDAMYWYRQDPGQGLRLIYYSQIVNDFQKGDIAEGYSVSREKKESFPLTVTSAQKNPTAFYLCASRTEGGRDTEAFFGQGTRLTVV.